Below, 6 T cell receptor beta chains from the same sample are listed, as sequenced in a study of blood T cell repertoires in COVID-19 (TCRdb year 2020). Library preparation used the immunoSEQ multiplex PCR assay. In its TCRdb copy, this immuneACCESS table keeps in-frame sequences only and misses some clones. Where compared with another copy, unresolved V genes explain less than half of these, and the others have no known cause. The sample profile shows around 470,000 clones; 80% to 95% of them were found once. Approximately 0.55% of the sample is held by the ten biggest clonotypes. The specimen sequenced was PBMCs or T cells enriched from blood (not recorded which). The receptor source for this set is a man between 18 and 35 years old who had recovered from COVID-19.

Written as DNA, the CDR3 is TGTGCCAGCAGTGAAATGGAGATAAATCAGCCCCAGCATTTT. This encodes CASSEMEINQPQHF. The genes are TRBV2 and TRBJ1-5, with D unclear. The CDR3 is made up of 14 amino acids. V lost 2 bases and J lost 4, with 9 bases in between. CDR1 is SNHLY and CDR2 is FYNNEI in the germline V gene. Full variable domain (rest looked up from reference TRBV2 and TRBJ1-5): EPEVTQTPSHQVTQMGQEVILRCVPISNHLYFYWYRQILGQKVEFLVSFYNNEISEKSEIFDDQFSVERPDGSNFTLKIRSTKLEDSAMYFCASSEMEINQPQHFGDGTRLSIL.

J is TRBJ2-1 and V is TRBV3-1 (or the pseudogene TRBV3-2); TRBD1 agrees at 8 bases. Germline-derived CDR1 and CDR2 are LGHDT and YNNKEL (reference sequence). V trimming: 10 bases; J trimming: 7 bases; junction bases outside the gene matches: 3. The CDR3 loop spans 11 amino acids. CDR3 amino acids: CATDRGNEQFF. Here the CDR3 DNA reads TGTGCCACCGACAGGGGAAATGAGCAGTTCTTC.

The V call is TRBV11-2, the J call TRBJ1-2; D gene ambiguous. CDR1 SGHAT and CDR2 FQNNGV come from the germline V gene. This CDR3 spans 15 amino acids. Trimming removed 5 bases from V and 3 bases from J, with 16 bases in between. CDR3 residues: CASSLEAFAYYGYTF. In nucleotides, the CDR3 is TGTGCCAGCAGCCTCGAAGCTTTTGCATACTATGGCTACACCTTC.

This clone has a single count. The genes are TRBV7-8 and TRBJ2-2, with TRBD2 matching 8 bases. Trimming cost V 4 bases and J 3 bases; bases outside gene matches: 22. The germline gives CDR1 SGHVS, CDR2 FQNEAQ. The CDR3 consists of 21 residues. This CDR3 reads CASSSPAPGLGLRGDTGELFF. DNA for the CDR3: TGTGCCAGCAGCTCCCCCGCCCCGGGACTAGGTCTTCGCGGCGACACCGGGGAGCTGTTTTTT. The complete variable domain, with remaining parts taken from reference TRBV7-8 and TRBJ2-2, reads GAGVSQSPRYKVAKRGQDVALRCDPISGHVSLFWYQQALGQGPEFLTYFQNEAQLDKSGLPSDRFFAERPEGSVSTLKIQRTQQEDSAVYLCASSSPAPGLGLRGDTGELFFGEGSRLTVL.

This clone was observed a handful of times. The gene calls are TRBV19 and TRBJ1-5, with D perhaps TRBD1 (5 bases). Trimming took 9 bases from V and 1 from J, leaving 16 bases between them. CDR1 LNHDA and CDR2 SQIVND come from the germline V gene (reference sequence). The CDR3 is 15 amino acids. In DNA form, the CDR3 reads TGTGCCAGCCAGCGGGGGTCTGGAAGCAATCAGCCCCAGCATTTT. Amino acids: CASQRGSGSNQPQHF.

This rearrangement joins TRBV7-6 to TRBJ1-3, with D tentatively TRBD1 (5 bases). CDR1 SGHVS and CDR2 FNYEAQ come from the germline V gene. V was cut by 5 bases and J by 4 bases, with 21 bases left in between. This CDR3 is built from 17 residues. The CDR3: CASSPRGGGAAGNTIYF. CDR3 nucleotides: TGTGCCAGCAGCCCCCGCGGTGGAGGGGCCGCGGGAAACACCATATATTTT.